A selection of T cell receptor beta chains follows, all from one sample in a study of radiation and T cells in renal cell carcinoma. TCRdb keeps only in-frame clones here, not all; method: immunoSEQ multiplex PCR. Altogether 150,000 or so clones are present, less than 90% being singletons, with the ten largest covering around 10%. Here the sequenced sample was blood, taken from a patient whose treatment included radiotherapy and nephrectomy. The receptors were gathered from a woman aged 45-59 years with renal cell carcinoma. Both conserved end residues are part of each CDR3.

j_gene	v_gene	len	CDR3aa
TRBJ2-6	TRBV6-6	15	CASSYHGAGANVLTF
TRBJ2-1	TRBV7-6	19	CASSYAPPWGTGVYNEQFF
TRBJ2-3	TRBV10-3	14	CAISETGNTDTQYF
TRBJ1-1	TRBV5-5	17	CASSRYRDRGLNTEAFF
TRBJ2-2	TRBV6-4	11	CASSDSGELFF
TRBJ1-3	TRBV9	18	CASSVSGTGQFVGNTIYF
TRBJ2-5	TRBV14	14	CASSQVLEAETQYF
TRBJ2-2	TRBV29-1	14	CSAPGQPNTGELFF
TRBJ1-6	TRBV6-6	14	CASSWDRGNSPLHF
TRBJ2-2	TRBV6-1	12	CASSKDTGELFF
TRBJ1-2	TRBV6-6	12	CASSKDMGGYTF
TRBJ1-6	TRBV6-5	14	CASSLGTRGSPLHF
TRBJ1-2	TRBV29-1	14	CSVPQDYRGYGYTF
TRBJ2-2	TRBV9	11	CASSRTGELFF
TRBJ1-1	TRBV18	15	CASSPRTGQNTEAFF
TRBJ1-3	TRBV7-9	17	CASSHVRQAPSGNTIYF
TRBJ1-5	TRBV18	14	CASSPGQGGQPQHF
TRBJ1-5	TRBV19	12	CASAGHKQPQHF
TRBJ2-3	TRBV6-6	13	CASRQTGGDTQYF
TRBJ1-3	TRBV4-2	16	CASSQAGGNSGNTIYF
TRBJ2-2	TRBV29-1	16	CSVELSIAGGTGELFF
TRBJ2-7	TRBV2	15	CASSIAAQVTYEQYF
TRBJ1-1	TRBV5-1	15	CASSLLGGLNTEAFF
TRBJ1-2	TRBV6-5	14	CASSSYRGGYGYTF
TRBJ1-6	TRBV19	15	CASSDISSYNSPLHF
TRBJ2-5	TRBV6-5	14	CASSWGTGKETQYF
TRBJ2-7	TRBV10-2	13	CASSEGQGYEQYF
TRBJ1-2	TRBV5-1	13	CASSLGQHYGYTF
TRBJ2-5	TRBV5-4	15	CASSLGMGHQETQYF
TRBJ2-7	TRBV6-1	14	CASSDTGRTYEQYF